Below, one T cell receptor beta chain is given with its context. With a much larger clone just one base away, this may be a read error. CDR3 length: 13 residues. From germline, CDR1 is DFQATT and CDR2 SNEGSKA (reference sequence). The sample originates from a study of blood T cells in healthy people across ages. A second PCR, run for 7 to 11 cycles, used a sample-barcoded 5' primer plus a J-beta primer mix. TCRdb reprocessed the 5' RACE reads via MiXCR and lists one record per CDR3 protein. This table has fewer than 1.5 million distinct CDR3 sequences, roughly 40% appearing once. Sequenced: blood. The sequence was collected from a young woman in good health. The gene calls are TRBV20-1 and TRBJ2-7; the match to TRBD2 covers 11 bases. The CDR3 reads CSALAGGLYKQYF. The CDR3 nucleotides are TGCAGTGCTTTAGCGGGGGGGCTCTACAAGCAGTACTTC.